This T cell receptor (beta chain) was profiled in a study of cytomegalovirus exposure and HLA in healthy donors. This clone showed up just once. The junction does not match germline at one end; this may be a read error. Germline V gene lookup returns CDR1 SEHNR and CDR2 FQNEAQ (reference sequence). This CDR3 is built from 15 residues. Both 60 Vbeta primers and 13 Jbeta primers went into the PCR. Some clones are missing from TCRdb's copy, which holds only in-frame ones; the method was immunoSEQ multiplex PCR. The sample records roughly 160,000 clones, around 80% being singletons. Input material: PBMCs. The chain is built from TRBV7-9 and TRBJ2-2; D is unclear. The TCR originated in a man in his forties or fifties in good health and CMV-seronegative. The CDR3 protein is CSSRYSGPNTGELFF. The CDR3 coding sequence is TGTTCCAGCAGGTACAGTGGCCCGAACACCGGGGAGCTGTTTTTT.